The present T cell receptor (beta chain) was sequenced within a study of Tregs in tolerant kidney transplant recipients. Overall study: Related graft donors supplied nonmyeloablative bone marrow transplants, and mixed chimerism was transient.

A remark on this clone: Its target is unknown.

Germline V gene sequence: CDR1 SEHNR, CDR2 FQNEAQ (reference sequence). This CDR3 region has 17 residues. V shed 3 bases and J shed 3 bases, with 20 bases lying between them. General observations from the study: Tregs expanded with activated donor B cells seemed most donor-specific.

The assay was immunoSEQ multiplex PCR, and TCRdb's table has in-frame clones only and misses some. The sample yields about 94,000 clones, approximately 94% seen once. Sequenced here: CD4+ T cells from blood, sampled before the transplant. The TCR comes from a human donor who received a combined kidney and bone marrow transplant. V and J are TRBV7-9 and TRBJ1-2, with D possibly TRBD1 on 6 matching bases. The CDR3, as DNA: TGTGCCAGCAGCTTTAGGGTAACCAACAGGGATTACTATGGCTACACCTTC. Protein product: CASSFRVTNRDYYGYTF. The complete variable domain, with remaining parts taken from reference TRBV7-9 and TRBJ1-2, reads DTGVSQNPRHKITKRGQNVTFRCDPISEHNRLYWYRQTLGQGPEFLTYFQNEAQLEKSRLLSDRFSAERPKGSFSTLEIQRTEQGDSAMYLCASSFRVTNRDYYGYTFGSGTRLTVV.